This is a list of T cell receptor beta chains from one sample in a study of radiotherapy plus CTLA-4 blockade in lung cancer. Method: immunoSEQ multiplex PCR; TCRdb's copy keeps in-frame clones and lacks some. This table holds 80,000 to 95,000 clones, around four fifths found once. Sequences were derived from peripheral blood, sampled from a patient treated with radiotherapy plus ipilimumab. The receptor set was obtained from a human donor with non-small cell lung cancer who had stable disease on radiotherapy plus ipilimumab. The CDR3 runs from the conserved cysteine through the conserved F or W. D genes are given only for firm matches. The size field is filled for only some rows; it gives once, few, many or a size class.

clone_size,cdr3_length,j_call,v_call,d_call,cdr3_aa,cdr3_nt
NA,15,TRBJ1-1,TRBV27,NA,CASSRGLGANTEAFF,TGTGCCAGCAGCCGGGGGCTCGGAGCCAACACTGAAGCTTTCTTT
NA,13,TRBJ1-6,TRBV2,NA,CASSTGAISILHF,TGTGCCAGCAGCACCGGGGCCATAAGTATCCTCCACTTT
NA,14,TRBJ2-2,TRBV5-1,TRBD2,CASSPSGTPGELFF,TGCGCCAGCAGCCCGAGCGGGACCCCGGGGGAGCTGTTTTTT
NA,14,TRBJ1-5,TRBV7-2,TRBD1,CASSRDRVDQPQHF,TGTGCCAGCAGTCGGGACAGGGTGGATCAGCCCCAGCATTTT
once,14,TRBJ2-2,TRBV6-1,NA,CASSGRGSGGELFF,TGTGCCAGCAGTGGCAGGGGATCGGGCGGGGAGCTGTTTTTT
NA,12,TRBJ2-7,TRBV2,NA,CASFTNSYEQYF,TGTGCCAGCTTCACTAATTCCTACGAGCAGTACTTC
once,14,TRBJ2-5,TRBV5-4,NA,CASSSGLRGETQYF,TGTGCCAGCAGCTCCGGACTACGGGGAGAGACCCAGTACTTC
NA,18,TRBJ2-6,TRBV19,TRBD1,CASSIAAGGLTGANVLTF,TGTGCCAGTAGTATAGCGGCAGGGGGCCTCACTGGGGCCAACGTCCTGACTTTC
NA,13,TRBJ2-7,TRBV7-3,TRBD1,CASSKGQTYEQYF,TGTGCCAGCAGCAAGGGACAGACCTACGAGCAGTACTTC
NA,11,TRBJ2-5,TRBV2,NA,CASRLDGTQYF,TGTGCCAGCAGACTCGACGGAACCCAGTACTTC
NA,14,TRBJ2-7,TRBV10-2,TRBD2,CASRLAALGHEQYF,TGCGCCAGCAGACTAGCGGCCCTAGGACACGAGCAGTACTTC
NA,13,TRBJ2-4,TRBV18,NA,CASSTGHPNIQYF,TGTGCCAGCTCAACGGGACACCCAAACATTCAGTACTTC
once,11,TRBJ2-3,TRBV29-1,NA,CSVEQGDTQYF,TGCAGCGTTGAGCAGGGCGATACGCAGTATTTT
NA,16,TRBJ1-2,TRBV5-1,NA,CASSLNRDTANYGYTF,TGCGCCAGCAGCTTAAACCGGGACACCGCTAACTATGGCTACACCTTC
NA,14,TRBJ2-3,TRBV5-1,NA,CASRQTSTTDTQYF,TGCGCCAGCAGACAGACCTCGACCACAGATACGCAGTATTTT
few,14,TRBJ1-5,TRBV19,NA,CASSRDSPNQPQHF,TGTGCCAGTAGTAGAGACAGCCCCAATCAGCCCCAGCATTTT
NA,15,TRBJ2-2,TRBV4-2,NA,CASSQGGPETGELFF,TGTGCCAGCAGCCAAGGGGGGCCAGAGACCGGGGAGCTGTTTTTT
NA,15,TRBJ2-3,TRBV12-5,NA,CASGLHINLADTQYF,TGTGCTAGTGGTTTGCATATTAACCTCGCAGATACGCAGTATTTT
NA,16,TRBJ2-3,TRBV5-1,NA,CASSLGATKATDTQYF,TGCGCCAGCAGCTTGGGGGCGACAAAAGCAACAGATACGCAGTATTTT
NA,13,TRBJ2-3,TRBV6-5,NA,CASTRDSTDTQYF,TGTGCCAGCACCCGGGACTCCACAGATACGCAGTATTTT
NA,12,TRBJ2-1,TRBV6-1,NA,CASSGAYSEQFF,TGTGCCAGCAGTGGGGCCTACAGTGAGCAGTTCTTC
NA,16,TRBJ2-1,TRBV28,TRBD2,CASSLRRAGGFLEQFF,TGTGCCAGCAGTTTACGTCGGGCGGGAGGGTTTCTTGAGCAGTTCTTC
NA,15,TRBJ1-2,TRBV10-3,NA,CAISEGGGDNYGYTF,TGTGCCATCAGTGAGGGAGGAGGGGACAACTATGGCTACACCTTC
few,16,TRBJ1-5,TRBV19,TRBD1,CASSSLGQGGSGPQHF,TGTGCCAGTAGTAGCCTGGGACAGGGGGGGTCCGGGCCCCAGCATTTT
NA,14,TRBJ1-6,TRBV14,NA,CASSQDMDNSPLHF,TGTGCCAGCAGCCAAGATATGGATAATTCACCCCTCCACTTT
NA,11,TRBJ1-1,TRBV6-6,NA,CASSAGFEAFF,TGTGCCAGCAGTGCGGGGTTTGAAGCTTTCTTT
NA,15,TRBJ2-7,TRBV18,TRBD1,CASSPPGTGFYEQYF,TGTGCCAGCTCACCACCGGGGACAGGGTTTTACGAGCAGTACTTC
once,11,TRBJ1-2,TRBV10-3,TRBD1,CAAGQAGGYTF,TGTGCCGCCGGACAGGCTGGAGGCTACACCTTC
NA,14,TRBJ1-4,TRBV14,TRBD1,CASSQRQGYEKLFF,TGTGCCAGCAGCCAGCGACAGGGATATGAAAAACTGTTTTTT
once,16,TRBJ2-7,TRBV19,TRBD1,CASSRASDRGAYEQYF,TGTGCCAGTAGCCGCGCTTCCGACAGGGGCGCCTACGAGCAGTACTTC
NA,13,TRBJ1-5,TRBV11-2,NA,CASSLSEGQPQHF,TGTGCCAGCAGCTTATCCGAGGGTCAGCCCCAGCATTTT